These 13 T cell receptor beta chains originate from one sample sequenced in a study of Graves' ophthalmopathy and Graves' hyperthyroidism. The sequenced template was RNA, covering the TCR beta CDR3 region. First-round RT-PCR used HTBI primers; second-round multiplex PCR followed. TCRdb reanalysed the multiplex PCR reads using MiXCR and keeps one entry per CDR3 protein. The profile shows some 160,000 distinct CDR3 sequences, approximately 40% of them singletons. Sequencing used peripheral blood. The receptors stem from a man aged 30-40 years with Graves' ophthalmopathy.

This chain joins TRBV6-1 and TRBJ2-5; maybe TRBD2 (6 bases). Germline V gives CDR1 MNHNS, CDR2 SASEGT. The CDR3 totals 16 residues. The V gene lost 7 bases and the J gene lost 1 base, with 19 bases spanning the gap. CDR3 coding DNA: TGTGCCAGCACCTTAGCGGCAGGCGGGATCCAAGAGACCCAGTACTTC. As protein: CASTLAAGGIQETQYF.

The chain has TRBV6-2 or TRBV6-3 and TRBJ2-4; D may be TRBD1 (6 bases). The V and J ends lost 6 bases and 7 bases respectively, with 16 bases between them. Germline CDR1 and CDR2: MNHEY and SVGEGT. The CDR3 has 14 amino acids. The CDR3: CASSPTGPVNIQYF. The CDR3 DNA sequence: TGTGCCAGCAGCCCAACAGGGCCGGTGAACATTCAGTACTTC.

The CDR3 bases are TGCGCCAGCAGCTCCAGGACAGCTAACTATGGCTACACCTTC. It is translated as CASSSRTANYGYTF. This chain links TRBV5-1 with TRBJ1-2; D is perhaps TRBD1 (6 bases). Germline loops: CDR1 SGHRS, CDR2 YFSETQ. This CDR3 comprises 14 residues. The V end lost 3 bases, the J end lost 0 bases, and 9 bases lay between the germline ends.

This clonotype has at least ten counts. CDR3 DNA sequence: TGTGCCAGCAGCTATCACCCTTCCGGGTCCTACGAGCAGTACTTC. Translating gives CASSYHPSGSYEQYF. The chain carries TRBV11-3 and TRBJ2-7; D is ambiguous. The CDR3 loop spans 15 amino acids. The germline V and J ends were trimmed by 4 bases and 1 base, with 14 bases remaining between them. In germline, CDR1 is SGHNT, CDR2 YENEEA.

Many counts were recorded for this clonotype. The CDR3 sequence is CASSSFNSRETQYF. DNA of the CDR3: TGTGCCAGCAGCTCTTTTAACAGCCGGGAGACCCAGTACTTC. This chain connects TRBV7-2 to TRBJ2-5; D is undetermined. The length of the CDR3 is 14 residues. Trimming took 4 bases from V and 5 from J, leaving 14 bases between them. Germline CDR1 is SGHTA and CDR2 is FQGNSA.

The J gene is TRBJ2-7, the V gene TRBV28; the D is unclear. This CDR3 contains 14 residues. The V end was cut by 3 bases, the J end by 2 bases, with 11 bases between. Germline V gene lookup returns CDR1 MDHEN and CDR2 SYDVKM. The CDR3 is CASSFVTAPYEQYF. The CDR3, as DNA: TGTGCCAGCAGTTTCGTAACAGCCCCCTACGAGCAGTACTTC.

This chain connects TRBV6-2 or TRBV6-3 to TRBJ2-7; D might be TRBD2 (5 bases). V lost 6 bases and J 3 bases, leaving 18 bases between the germline ends. This CDR3 is built from 15 residues. Per germline, CDR1 MNHEY and CDR2 SVGEGT. The chain's CDR3 is CASRMYGVILYEQYF. CDR3 coding DNA: TGTGCCAGCAGGATGTACGGGGTAATACTCTACGAGCAGTACTTC.

This clonotype was detected ten times or more. CDR3: CASSSGRDQPQHF. For the CDR3, the DNA is TGTGCCAGCAGCTCCGGCCGGGATCAGCCCCAGCATTTT. The chain uses TRBV5-6 and TRBJ1-5; D is uncertain. The ends were cut back, 3 bases at V and 5 bases at J, with 9 bases in the middle. Per the germline V gene, CDR1 is SGHDT and CDR2 is YYEEEE. This CDR3 is 13 amino acids long.

This clonotype was counted at least ten times. This chain connects TRBV6-5 to TRBJ2-7; D might be TRBD2 (5 bases). The germline CDR1 and CDR2 sequences are MNHEY and SVGAGI. V was clipped by 0 bases and J by 6 bases, with 12 bases between them. This CDR3 region has 14 residues. The CDR3 DNA reads as TGTGCCAGCAGTTACTCCGTGGGAGCCTCCGAGCAGTACTTC. It yields the protein CASSYSVGASEQYF.

The table lists this clonotype with a few counts. The V call is TRBV6-1, the J call TRBJ1-1; D not certain. V lost 1 base to trimming and J lost 1 base, with 10 bases between them. Germline CDR1 is MNHNS and CDR2 is SASEGT. CDR3 length equals 15 residues. The CDR3 sequence: CASSEDAGGNTEAFF. For the CDR3, the DNA is TGTGCCAGCAGTGAAGATGCAGGAGGGAACACTGAAGCTTTCTTT.

The chain carries TRBV7-9 and TRBJ2-7; a weak D match, TRBD1 (5 bases). CDR1 and CDR2 from the germline V gene are SEHNR and FQNEAQ (reference sequence). The CDR3 totals 12 residues. V shed 7 bases and J shed 4 bases, with 11 bases lying between them. The CDR3 DNA reads as TGTGCCAGCACCGCAGGGAAGTACGAGCAGTACTTC. Its translation is CASTAGKYEQYF.

CDR3 bases: TGTGCCAGCAGCTGGGCCGGTGGGACAAGGGGCTCCTACGAGCAGTACTTC. Translating it yields CASSWAGGTRGSYEQYF. The chain employs TRBV11-2 and TRBJ2-7; a weak D match, TRBD1 (6 bases). Germline values: CDR1 SGHAT, CDR2 FQNNGV. This CDR3 has 17 amino acids. V was clipped by 4 bases and J by 0 bases, with 19 bases between them.

The chain joins TRBV5-1 to TRBJ1-2; 10 positions agree with TRBD1. The V gene end was trimmed by 0 bases and the J gene end by 0 bases; junction bases not matched to a gene: 5. Per the germline V gene, CDR1 is SGHRS and CDR2 is YFSETQ. The CDR3 length is 17 residues. The CDR3 coding sequence is TGCGCCAGCAGCTTGGCCGGGACAGGGGTCGCTAACTATGGCTACACCTTC. This codes for CASSLAGTGVANYGYTF. Based on the CDR3 plus reference TRBV5-1 and TRBJ1-2, the full variable domain is KAGVTQTPRYLIKTRGQQVTLSCSPISGHRSVSWYQQTPGQGLQFLFEYFSETQRNKGNFPGRFSGRQFSNSRSEMNVSTLELGDSALYLCASSLAGTGVANYGYTFGSGTRLTVV.